This is a list of T cell receptor beta chains from one sample in a study of cytomegalovirus exposure and HLA in healthy donors. Produced via immunoSEQ multiplex PCR; TCRdb's table is partial and in-frame only. The sample has roughly 56,000 clones, about 91% seen once. The material sequenced was PBMCs. The receptors derive from a woman aged 25 to 39 in good health and CMV-seronegative. The CDR3 runs from the conserved cysteine through the conserved F or W. D genes are given only for firm matches. Where a row states a size, it is once, few, many or the class of an expanded clone; other rows omit it.

j_call: TRBJ1-5; v_call: TRBV9; clone_size: NA; cdr3_length: 14; d_call: NA; cdr3_aa: CASSVVGTRQPQHF; cdr3_nt: TGTGCCAGCAGCGTAGTAGGGACTCGTCAGCCCCAGCATTTT
j_call: TRBJ2-7; v_call: TRBV6-5; clone_size: NA; cdr3_length: 13; d_call: NA; cdr3_aa: CASSGTNSYEQYF; cdr3_nt: TGTGCCAGCAGCGGGACAAACTCCTACGAGCAGTACTTC
j_call: TRBJ2-5; v_call: TRBV5-8; clone_size: NA; cdr3_length: 14; d_call: NA; cdr3_aa: CASSYGTNQETQYF; cdr3_nt: TGTGCCAGCAGCTACGGGACAAACCAAGAGACCCAGTACTTC
j_call: TRBJ2-7; v_call: TRBV10-3; clone_size: NA; cdr3_length: 13; d_call: NA; cdr3_aa: CAISESEDYEQYF; cdr3_nt: TGTGCCATCAGTGAATCTGAGGACTACGAGCAGTACTTC
j_call: TRBJ1-3; v_call: TRBV5-6; clone_size: NA; cdr3_length: 17; d_call: NA; cdr3_aa: CASSTRGNLASGNTIYF; cdr3_nt: TGTGCCAGCAGTACACGGGGTAATCTAGCGTCTGGAAACACCATATATTTT
j_call: TRBJ1-5; v_call: TRBV6-5; clone_size: NA; cdr3_length: 13; d_call: TRBD1; cdr3_aa: CASRGTGDQPQHF; cdr3_nt: TGTGCCAGCAGAGGAACAGGGGATCAGCCCCAGCATTTT
j_call: TRBJ2-7; v_call: TRBV30; clone_size: NA; cdr3_length: 13; d_call: NA; cdr3_aa: CAWSKRHSYEQYF; cdr3_nt: TGTGCCTGGAGTAAGAGGCATTCATACGAGCAGTACTTC
j_call: TRBJ2-1; v_call: TRBV5-6; clone_size: NA; cdr3_length: 12; d_call: NA; cdr3_aa: CASSLLENEQFF; cdr3_nt: TGTGCCAGCAGCTTGTTGGAGAATGAGCAGTTCTTC
j_call: TRBJ2-2; v_call: TRBV19; clone_size: once; cdr3_length: 15; d_call: TRBD2; cdr3_aa: CASKSREVNTGELFF; cdr3_nt: TGTGCCAGTAAGTCGCGGGAGGTGAACACCGGGGAGCTGTTTTTT
j_call: TRBJ1-1; v_call: TRBV28; clone_size: NA; cdr3_length: 13; d_call: NA; cdr3_aa: CASTPPGLIEAFF; cdr3_nt: TGTGCCAGCACCCCGCCAGGGCTTATTGAAGCTTTCTTT
j_call: TRBJ2-1; v_call: TRBV7-2; clone_size: NA; cdr3_length: 12; d_call: NA; cdr3_aa: CASSLSVGEQFF; cdr3_nt: TGTGCCAGCAGCTTAAGCGTCGGTGAGCAGTTCTTC
j_call: TRBJ1-1; v_call: TRBV7-9; clone_size: NA; cdr3_length: 16; d_call: TRBD1; cdr3_aa: CASSPRLTGKNTEAFF; cdr3_nt: TGTGCCAGCAGCCCACGATTGACAGGGAAGAACACTGAAGCTTTCTTT
j_call: TRBJ2-7; v_call: TRBV4-1; clone_size: NA; cdr3_length: 15; d_call: TRBD1; cdr3_aa: CASSQADRGSYEQYF; cdr3_nt: TGCGCCAGCAGCCAAGCAGACAGGGGGTCCTACGAGCAGTACTTC
j_call: TRBJ2-1; v_call: TRBV18; clone_size: NA; cdr3_length: 13; d_call: NA; cdr3_aa: CASLPGVDNEQFF; cdr3_nt: TGTGCCAGCTTGCCAGGGGTTGACAATGAGCAGTTCTTC
j_call: TRBJ2-1; v_call: TRBV4-1; clone_size: NA; cdr3_length: 14; d_call: TRBD1; cdr3_aa: CASSPQRDRVEQFF; cdr3_nt: TGCGCCAGCAGCCCACAGAGGGACAGGGTTGAGCAGTTCTTC
j_call: TRBJ1-3; v_call: TRBV7-9; clone_size: NA; cdr3_length: 15; d_call: NA; cdr3_aa: CASSLVAISGNTIYF; cdr3_nt: TGTGCCAGCAGCTTAGTAGCGATCTCTGGAAACACCATATATTTT
j_call: TRBJ2-3; v_call: TRBV28; clone_size: NA; cdr3_length: 15; d_call: TRBD1; cdr3_aa: CASSTGTGRFDTQYF; cdr3_nt: TGTGCCAGCAGTACCGGGACAGGGAGGTTTGATACGCAGTATTTT
j_call: TRBJ1-1; v_call: TRBV11-2; clone_size: NA; cdr3_length: 14; d_call: TRBD1; cdr3_aa: CASSRDREDTEAFF; cdr3_nt: TGTGCCAGCAGCAGGGACAGGGAGGACACTGAAGCTTTCTTT
j_call: TRBJ1-2; v_call: TRBV4-2; clone_size: NA; cdr3_length: 17; d_call: NA; cdr3_aa: CASSQDGIGGRNYGYTF; cdr3_nt: TGTGCCAGCAGCCAAGACGGGATTGGGGGCAGGAACTATGGCTACACCTTC
j_call: TRBJ2-3; v_call: TRBV5-4; clone_size: NA; cdr3_length: 17; d_call: TRBD2; cdr3_aa: CASSLRLVGGPTDTQYF; cdr3_nt: TGTGCCAGCAGCTTGAGGTTGGTGGGAGGGCCGACAGATACGCAGTATTTT
j_call: TRBJ2-7; v_call: TRBV18; clone_size: NA; cdr3_length: 15; d_call: NA; cdr3_aa: CASSPPHPGSYEQYF; cdr3_nt: TGTGCCAGCTCACCACCGCACCCGGGATCCTACGAGCAGTACTTC
j_call: TRBJ2-7; v_call: TRBV5-1; clone_size: NA; cdr3_length: 12; d_call: NA; cdr3_aa: CASSSGLNEQYF; cdr3_nt: TGCGCCAGCAGCTCCGGACTGAACGAGCAGTACTTC
j_call: TRBJ1-5; v_call: TRBV30; clone_size: once; cdr3_length: 15; d_call: NA; cdr3_aa: CAWSLETYSNQPQHF; cdr3_nt: TGTGCCTGGAGTCTCGAAACCTATAGCAATCAGCCCCAGCATTTT
j_call: TRBJ2-3; v_call: TRBV5-6; clone_size: once; cdr3_length: 16; d_call: TRBD2; cdr3_aa: CASSSVFSGMSDTQYF; cdr3_nt: TGTGCCAGCAGCTCCGTTTTTAGCGGGATGTCAGATACGCAGTATTTT
j_call: TRBJ2-7; v_call: TRBV9; clone_size: NA; cdr3_length: 15; d_call: TRBD1; cdr3_aa: CASSDRDRGIYEQYF; cdr3_nt: TGTGCCAGCAGCGATCGGGACAGGGGAATCTACGAGCAGTACTTC
j_call: TRBJ2-7; v_call: TRBV28; clone_size: NA; cdr3_length: 15; d_call: TRBD1; cdr3_aa: CATRGQVALAYEQYF; cdr3_nt: TGTGCCACGCGGGGACAGGTGGCCCTCGCCTACGAGCAGTACTTC
j_call: TRBJ2-2; v_call: TRBV19; clone_size: NA; cdr3_length: 16; d_call: TRBD1; cdr3_aa: CASSTLRQGGTGELFF; cdr3_nt: TGTGCCAGTAGTACTTTACGACAGGGGGGTACCGGGGAGCTGTTTTTT
j_call: TRBJ1-2; v_call: TRBV7-9; clone_size: NA; cdr3_length: 13; d_call: TRBD1; cdr3_aa: CASSSDREYGYTF; cdr3_nt: TGTGCCAGCAGTTCGGACAGGGAATATGGCTACACCTTC
j_call: TRBJ2-1; v_call: TRBV27; clone_size: NA; cdr3_length: 13; d_call: TRBD2; cdr3_aa: CASSLSGTSAKFF; cdr3_nt: TGTGCCAGCAGTTTATCCGGGACTAGCGCCAAGTTCTTC
j_call: TRBJ2-7; v_call: TRBV11-2; clone_size: few; cdr3_length: 18; d_call: TRBD1; cdr3_aa: CASSLDWTGIASSYEQYF; cdr3_nt: TGTGCCAGCAGCTTAGATTGGACAGGGATAGCGAGCTCCTACGAGCAGTACTTC
j_call: TRBJ1-4; v_call: TRBV28; clone_size: NA; cdr3_length: 14; d_call: TRBD1; cdr3_aa: CASSLQGGGEKLFF; cdr3_nt: TGTGCCAGCAGTTTACAGGGGGGTGGTGAAAAACTGTTTTTT
j_call: TRBJ1-1; v_call: TRBV6-6; clone_size: NA; cdr3_length: 15; d_call: NA; cdr3_aa: CASSYSMRANTEAFF; cdr3_nt: TGTGCCAGCAGTTACTCAATGAGAGCGAACACTGAAGCTTTCTTT
j_call: TRBJ2-3; v_call: TRBV6-1; clone_size: NA; cdr3_length: 15; d_call: TRBD2; cdr3_aa: CASIYIAGGTDTQYF; cdr3_nt: TGTGCCAGCATCTATATCGCGGGAGGCACAGATACGCAGTATTTT
j_call: TRBJ2-7; v_call: TRBV5-6; clone_size: NA; cdr3_length: 11; d_call: NA; cdr3_aa: CASSSSYEQYF; cdr3_nt: TGTGCCAGCAGCTCCTCTTACGAGCAGTACTTC
j_call: TRBJ1-5; v_call: TRBV19; clone_size: NA; cdr3_length: 16; d_call: NA; cdr3_aa: CASSKATGESNQPQHF; cdr3_nt: TGTGCCAGTAGTAAGGCGACAGGCGAAAGTAATCAGCCCCAGCATTTT
j_call: TRBJ1-5; v_call: TRBV6-5; clone_size: NA; cdr3_length: 14; d_call: NA; cdr3_aa: CASSYSQGNQPQHF; cdr3_nt: TGTGCCAGCAGTTACTCTCAGGGGAATCAGCCCCAGCATTTT
j_call: TRBJ1-1; v_call: TRBV4-1; clone_size: few; cdr3_length: 12; d_call: NA; cdr3_aa: CASSQGASEAFF; cdr3_nt: TGCGCCAGCAGCCAAGGGGCCAGTGAAGCTTTCTTT
j_call: TRBJ2-3; v_call: TRBV5-6; clone_size: NA; cdr3_length: 14; d_call: NA; cdr3_aa: CASSFPLSADTQYF; cdr3_nt: TGTGCCAGCAGTTTCCCCCTGAGCGCAGATACGCAGTATTTT
j_call: TRBJ2-1; v_call: TRBV9; clone_size: NA; cdr3_length: 15; d_call: TRBD2; cdr3_aa: CASSVEAGDEDEQFF; cdr3_nt: TGTGCCAGCAGCGTAGAAGCGGGAGACGAAGATGAGCAGTTCTTC
j_call: TRBJ1-4; v_call: TRBV9; clone_size: NA; cdr3_length: 14; d_call: TRBD1; cdr3_aa: CASSADREDQKLFF; cdr3_nt: TGTGCCAGCAGCGCGGACAGGGAGGATCAAAAACTGTTTTTT
j_call: TRBJ1-3; v_call: TRBV6-5; clone_size: NA; cdr3_length: 13; d_call: TRBD1; cdr3_aa: CASSQGAGNTIYF; cdr3_nt: TGTGCCAGCAGTCAGGGGGCTGGAAACACCATATATTTT
j_call: TRBJ2-7; v_call: TRBV7-7; clone_size: NA; cdr3_length: 22; d_call: NA; cdr3_aa: CASSLIHYPAGIYSGNSYEQYF; cdr3_nt: TGTGCTAGCAGCTTGATCCACTACCCCGCGGGGATTTATAGCGGAAACTCCTACGAGCAGTACTTC
j_call: TRBJ1-1; v_call: TRBV7-6; clone_size: NA; cdr3_length: 13; d_call: NA; cdr3_aa: CASSSGMDTEAFF; cdr3_nt: TGTGCCAGCAGCTCAGGGATGGACACTGAAGCTTTCTTT